Following are 27 T cell receptor beta chains from one sample sequenced in a study of blood T cell repertoires in COVID-19. Profiling relied on immunoSEQ multiplex PCR, and the TCRdb table lists in-frame clones only, not all of them. This table has more than 90,000 clones, 85% to 90% appearing once. Sequencing used peripheral blood. These receptors were obtained from a man aged 70 or older who had recovered from COVID-19.

V and J are TRBV3-1 (or the pseudogene TRBV3-2) and TRBJ1-6, with D perhaps TRBD1 (5 bases). Per germline, CDR1 LGHDT and CDR2 YNNKEL (reference sequence). CDR3 length: 12 amino acids. The V gene lost 5 bases and the J gene lost 11 bases, with 10 bases spanning the gap. CDR3: CASSAHRTPLHF. The CDR3 DNA reads TGTGCCAGCAGCGCGCACAGGACACCCCTCCACTTT.

V usage is TRBV19 and J usage is TRBJ1-1, with 8 nucleotides matching TRBD1. V shed 8 bases, J shed 5 bases, and the junction held 10 bases outside the gene matches. The CDR3 is 14 amino acids. The germline gives CDR1 LNHDA, CDR2 SQIVND (reference sequence). CDR3 DNA: TGTGCCAGTTCAGGGGGCCCCTGGCGAACTGAAGCTTTCTTT. Protein product: CASSGGPWRTEAFF.

The genes are TRBV28 and TRBJ1-2, with 8 bases matching TRBD1. The CDR3 loop spans 13 amino acids. Germline V gives CDR1 MDHEN, CDR2 SYDVKM. Unmatched junction bases numbered 11, after V lost 10 bases and J lost 7 bases. CDR3 nucleotides: TGTGCCACCGAGACTGGACAGGGACGTGGCTACACCTTC. It specifies CATETGQGRGYTF.

The rearrangement links TRBV11-3 to TRBJ2-2, with 8 bases fitting TRBD1. Germline CDR1 reads SGHNT; CDR2 reads YENEEA. The CDR3 has 15 amino acids. With V trimmed by 3 bases and J by 1 base, 1 base remained unmatched. CDR3 amino acids: CASSLGTGNTGELFF. The CDR3 DNA reads as TGTGCCAGCAGCTTGGGGACAGGGAACACCGGGGAGCTGTTTTTT.

The chain links TRBV10-1 to TRBJ2-3; weak D call: TRBD1 (6 bases). With 2 bases removed from V and 4 bases from J, the gap between germline ends came to 22 bases. Germline CDR1 reads WNHNN; CDR2 reads SYGVQD (reference sequence). The CDR3 length is 18 residues. The CDR3 sequence is CASSEDDRPAPIADTQYF. In DNA form, the CDR3 reads TGCGCCAGCAGTGAGGATGACAGGCCCGCGCCAATCGCAGATACGCAGTATTTT.

The chain has TRBV27 and TRBJ2-5; 8 bases agree with TRBD1. This CDR3 contains 16 residues. The V gene end was trimmed by 5 bases and the J gene end by 7 bases; junction bases not matched to a gene: 15. Germline V gene data show CDR1 as MNHEY and CDR2 as SMNVEV (reference sequence). The CDR3 loop reads CASSPERTGRMGTQYF. CDR3 coding DNA: TGTGCCAGCAGTCCGGAGCGGACAGGGAGAATGGGGACCCAGTACTTC.

V and J are TRBV9 and TRBJ2-3; 11 nucleotides align to TRBD2. This CDR3 is built from 17 residues. V shed 2 bases, J shed 3 bases, and the junction held 8 bases outside the gene matches. The germline CDR1 and CDR2 sequences are SGDLS and YYNGEE. The CDR3 is CASSVLGLAGGTDTQYF. For the CDR3, the DNA is TGTGCCAGCAGCGTCCTGGGCCTAGCGGGAGGTACAGATACGCAGTATTTT.

This sequence joins TRBV20-1 and TRBJ2-2; a possible D gene is TRBD1 (5 bases). The CDR3 has 15 residues. V lost 3 bases and J lost 3, with 14 bases in between. Germline V gene sequence: CDR1 DFQATT, CDR2 SNEGSKA (reference sequence). CDR3 loop: CSASKGFPHTGELFF. CDR3 sequence (DNA): TGCAGTGCTAGTAAGGGGTTCCCTCACACCGGGGAGCTGTTTTTT.

The chain is built from TRBV7-3 and TRBJ1-1; a weak D match, TRBD1 (5 bases). Germline loops: CDR1 SGHTA, CDR2 FQGTGA. CDR3 size: 14 residues. The V end lost 3 bases, the J end lost 5 bases, and 13 bases lay between the germline ends. CDR3 bases: TGTGCCAGCAGCTTCGGGGGAGGATTTACTGAAGCTTTCTTT. The encoded protein is CASSFGGGFTEAFF.

CDR3 nucleotide sequence: TGTGCCAGCAGCCAAATAGGGGGAGCTGAAGCTTTCTTT. Its translation: CASSQIGGAEAFF. The J gene is TRBJ1-1, the V gene TRBV3-1 (or the pseudogene TRBV3-2); D is perhaps TRBD1 (6 bases). CDR1 is LGHDT, CDR2 YNNKEL, per germline (reference sequence). V gave up 2 bases and J gave up 6 bases, with 10 bases separating them. CDR3 size: 13 residues.

The V call is TRBV7-2, the J call TRBJ2-7; 7 bases fit TRBD2. J gave up 6 bases and V 1 base, and 6 bases lay outside the gene matches. Germline values: CDR1 SGHTA, CDR2 FQGNSA. This CDR3 contains 14 residues. The chain's CDR3 is CASSLVAGVPEQYF. In nucleotides, the CDR3 is TGTGCCAGCAGCTTAGTGGCGGGGGTCCCCGAGCAGTACTTC.

V usage is TRBV4-2 and J usage is TRBJ2-1; 15 nucleotides line up with TRBD2. The CDR3 spans 20 residues. Germline lookup yields CDR1 LGHNA and CDR2 YNFKEQ. Unmatched junction bases numbered 7, after V lost 1 base and J lost 0 bases. The CDR3 bases are TGTGCCAGCAGCCAAGTCGGACTAGCGGGAGGGACGAGCTCCTACAATGAGCAGTTCTTC. It specifies CASSQVGLAGGTSSYNEQFF.

This clone was seen a single time. This chain connects TRBV28 to TRBJ2-1; 9 bases are shared with TRBD1. The V gene's germline CDR1 is MDHEN and CDR2 SYDVKM. This CDR3 region has 14 residues. V trimming: 6 bases; J trimming: 8 bases; junction bases outside the gene matches: 8. CDR3 residues: CASRFGQGRDEQFF. The CDR3, as DNA: TGTGCCAGCAGGTTTGGACAGGGGAGGGATGAGCAGTTCTTC.

The chain carries TRBV14 and TRBJ1-2; a weak D match, TRBD1 (5 bases). The CDR3 covers 16 residues. Trimming took 0 bases from V and 4 from J, leaving 15 bases between them. Germline V CDR1 and CDR2: SGHDN, FVKESK. CDR3 sequence reads: CASSQEVTGPLYGYTF. The DNA of the CDR3 is TGTGCCAGCAGCCAAGAAGTTACAGGACCACTCTATGGCTACACCTTC. Looking up the rest from reference TRBV14 and TRBJ1-2 gives the full variable domain: EAGVTQFPSHSVIEKGQTVTLRCDPISGHDNLYWYRRVMGKEIKFLLHFVKESKQDESGMPNNRFLAERTGGTYSTLKVQPAELEDSGVYFCASSQEVTGPLYGYTFGSGTRLTVV.

The chain joins TRBV19 to TRBJ1-2; TRBD1 might be the D (6 bases). Germline assignment: CDR1 LNHDA and CDR2 SQIVND (reference sequence). The CDR3 covers 14 residues. Trimming took 2 bases from V and 6 from J, leaving 13 bases between them. The CDR3 region is CASSILTGTNGYTF. CDR3 coding DNA: TGTGCCAGTAGTATATTAACAGGGACGAATGGCTACACCTTC.

The V call is TRBV5-1, the J call TRBJ2-7, with 8 bases identical to TRBD1. V was clipped by 4 bases and J by 5 bases; unmatched bases: 5. CDR1 is SGHRS, CDR2 YFSETQ, per germline. The CDR3 has 13 residues. CDR3 amino acids: CASSRRTGNEQYF. The CDR3 DNA reads TGCGCCAGCAGCAGAAGGACAGGGAACGAGCAGTACTTC.

The chain is built from TRBV27 and TRBJ2-5; D might be TRBD1 (5 bases). This CDR3 has 13 amino acids. The germline V and J ends were trimmed by 3 bases and 4 bases, with 9 bases remaining between them. CDR1 and CDR2 (germline): MNHEY, SMNVEV (reference sequence). Here the CDR3 reads CASSFQGGETQYF. In DNA form, the CDR3 reads TGTGCCAGCAGTTTCCAGGGTGGAGAGACCCAGTACTTC.

The chain carries TRBV7-3 and TRBJ1-1; the D gene is possibly TRBD1 (5 bases). Germline loops: CDR1 SGHTA, CDR2 FQGTGA. The CDR3 runs to 14 residues. V lost 1 base and J lost 2, with 8 bases in between. The DNA for the CDR3 is TGTGCCAGCAGCTTAAGGGGCCAAAACACTGAAGCTTTCTTT. Its translation is CASSLRGQNTEAFF. Drawing the rest from reference TRBV7-3 and TRBJ1-1, the complete variable domain is GAGVSQTPSNKVTEKGKYVELRCDPISGHTALYWYRQSLGQGPEFLIYFQGTGAADDSGLPNDRFFAVRPEGSVSTLKIQRTERGDSAVYLCASSLRGQNTEAFFGQGTRLTVV.

The chain joins TRBV5-4 to TRBJ1-2; 12 nucleotides match TRBD1. CDR3 length: 15 amino acids. Germline V lookup: CDR1 SGHNT, CDR2 YYREEE (reference sequence). V gave up 4 bases and J gave up 2 bases; unmatched junction bases: 3. This CDR3 reads CASSSGTGGNYGYTF. Written as DNA, the CDR3 is TGTGCCAGCAGCAGTGGGACAGGGGGCAACTATGGCTACACCTTC.

The chain couples TRBV2 to TRBJ2-7; TRBD2 aligns across 15 bases. This CDR3 region has 16 residues. J lost 6 bases, V lost 6 bases, and 9 bases had no gene match. CDR1 and CDR2 (germline): SNHLY, FYNNEI. The CDR3, as DNA: TGTGCCAGCAGCGGGACTAGCGGGAGGACCCGGGGCGAGCAGTACTTC. As protein: CASSGTSGRTRGEQYF.

J is TRBJ2-7 and V is TRBV27; 8 bases align to TRBD1. Germline CDR1 MNHEY, CDR2 SMNVEV (reference sequence). The CDR3 runs 15 residues. Trimming cost V 7 bases and J 6 bases; bases outside gene matches: 14. The DNA of the CDR3 is TGTGCCAGCAATCCCACCCCGGACAGGGCAGGCGAGCAGTACTTC. The encoded protein is CASNPTPDRAGEQYF.

This sequence joins TRBV24-1 and TRBJ2-3; 16 bases are a match to TRBD2. CDR3 length: 18 residues. Germline V CDR1 and CDR2: KGHDR, SFDVKD. After removal of 7 bases from V and 11 bases from J, the junction contained 17 bases not matched to a gene. The CDR3, as DNA: TGTGCCACCAGCCCCGGAGTGAGGGGACTAGCGGGAGGGGAGAAGCAGTATTTT. This encodes CATSPGVRGLAGGEKQYF.

This clone turned up a few times. The chain joins TRBV19 to TRBJ2-4; 10 bases are shared with TRBD1. The length of the CDR3 is 17 residues. Trimming took 7 bases from V and 0 from J; bases not matched to a gene: 9. Germline loops: CDR1 LNHDA, CDR2 SQIVND (reference sequence). The CDR3 spells CASKKGTGALAKNIQYF. The CDR3 nucleotides are TGTGCCAGTAAGAAGGGGACAGGGGCTCTAGCCAAAAACATTCAGTACTTC.

The rearrangement uses TRBV5-1 and TRBJ1-4, with unresolved D. This CDR3 spans 16 amino acids. Trimming pared 0 bases from V and 0 bases from J, leaving 9 bases between. Germline V gene sequence: CDR1 SGHRS, CDR2 YFSETQ. The chain's CDR3 is CASSLGAAATNEKLFF. CDR3 sequence (DNA): TGCGCCAGCAGCTTGGGGGCAGCTGCAACTAATGAAAAACTGTTTTTT.

This clone occurred a few times. This chain links TRBV3-1 (or the pseudogene TRBV3-2) with TRBJ1-2; tentatively, D is TRBD1 (6 bases). Germline-derived CDR1 and CDR2 are LGHDT and YNNKEL (reference sequence). V was trimmed by 7 bases and J by 3 bases, leaving 15 bases between them. The CDR3 totals 14 residues. CDR3 amino acids: CASNKAGVDYGYTF. CDR3 bases: TGTGCCAGCAATAAAGCAGGGGTAGACTATGGCTACACCTTC.

This sequence joins TRBV2 and TRBJ1-3; the D is unclear. CDR1 SNHLY and CDR2 FYNNEI come from the germline V gene. There are 13 residues in the CDR3. Trimming cost V 6 bases and J 4 bases, with 10 bases left between them. The CDR3 bases are TGTGCCAGCAGCAACAGTAAAGGAAACACCATATATTTT. Protein: CASSNSKGNTIYF.

The J gene is TRBJ2-6, the V gene TRBV5-1; D might be TRBD1 (6 bases). V lost 2 bases and J lost 2, with 8 bases in between. This CDR3 contains 15 residues. Germline values: CDR1 SGHRS, CDR2 YFSETQ. The chain's CDR3 is CASSLQGTGANVLTF. The DNA of the CDR3 is TGCGCCAGCAGCTTACAGGGAACTGGGGCCAACGTCCTGACTTTC.